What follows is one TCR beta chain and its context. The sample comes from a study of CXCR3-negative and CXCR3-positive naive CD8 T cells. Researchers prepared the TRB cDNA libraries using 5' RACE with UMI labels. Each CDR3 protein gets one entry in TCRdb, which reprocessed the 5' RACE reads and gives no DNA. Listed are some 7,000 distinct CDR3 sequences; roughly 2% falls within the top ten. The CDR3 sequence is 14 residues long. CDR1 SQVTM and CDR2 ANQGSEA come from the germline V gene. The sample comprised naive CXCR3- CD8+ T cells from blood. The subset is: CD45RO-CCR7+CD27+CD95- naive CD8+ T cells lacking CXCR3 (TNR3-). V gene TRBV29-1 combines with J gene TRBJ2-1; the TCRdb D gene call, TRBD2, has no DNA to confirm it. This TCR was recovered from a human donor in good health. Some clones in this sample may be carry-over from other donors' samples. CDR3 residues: CSVEGQGSLDEQFF.